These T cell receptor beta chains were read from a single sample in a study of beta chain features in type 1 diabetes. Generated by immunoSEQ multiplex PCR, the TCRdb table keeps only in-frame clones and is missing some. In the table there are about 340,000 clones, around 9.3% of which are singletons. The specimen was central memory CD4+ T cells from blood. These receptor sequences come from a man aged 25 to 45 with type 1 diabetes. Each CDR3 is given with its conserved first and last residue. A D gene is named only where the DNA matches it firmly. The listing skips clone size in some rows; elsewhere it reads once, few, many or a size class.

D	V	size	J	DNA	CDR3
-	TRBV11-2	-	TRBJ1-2	TGTGCCAGCAGCTTAGATGGCGGTAAAAGTCCCTATGGCTACACCTTC	CASSLDGGKSPYGYTF
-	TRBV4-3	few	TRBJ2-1	TGCGCCAGCAGCCAAGACGTTGCGGGACCCACCGGGGACAATGAGCAGTTCTTC	CASSQDVAGPTGDNEQFF
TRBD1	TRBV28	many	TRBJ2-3	TGTGCCAGCAGTCCGAATAGGGGGCGAGATACGCAGTATTTT	CASSPNRGRDTQYF
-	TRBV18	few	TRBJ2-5	TGTGCCAGCTCATCTAGCGACGGGGAGACCCAGTACTTC	CASSSSDGETQYF
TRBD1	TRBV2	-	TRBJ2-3	TGTGCCAGCAGTGTCTTAGGGGGCCACAATACGCAGTATTTT	CASSVLGGHNTQYF
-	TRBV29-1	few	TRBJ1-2	TGCAGCGTTGATCGGACGTCTGGGGACTACACCTTC	CSVDRTSGDYTF
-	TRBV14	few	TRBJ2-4	TGTGCCAGCAGCCATGACAGCGAACGGAACATTCAGTACTTC	CASSHDSERNIQYF
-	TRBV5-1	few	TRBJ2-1	TGCGCCAGCAGCTTGGGACAGGTGGTTTATGAGCAGTTCTTC	CASSLGQVVYEQFF
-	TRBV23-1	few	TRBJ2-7	TGCGCCAGCAGTCAATCCGGGACCCCCGGTCCCCACGAGCAGTACTTC	CASSQSGTPGPHEQYF
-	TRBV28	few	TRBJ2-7	TGTGCCAGCAGTTTAGGGCGGGCCTACGAGCAGTACTTC	CASSLGRAYEQYF
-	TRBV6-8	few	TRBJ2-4	TGTGCCAGCAGTCCGTCCTTAGCCAAAAACATTCAGTACTTC	CASSPSLAKNIQYF
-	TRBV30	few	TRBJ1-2	TGTGCCTGGAGTGTATCAGGGAATTACTATGGCTACACCTTC	CAWSVSGNYYGYTF
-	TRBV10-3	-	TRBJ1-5	TGTGCCATCAGTATAGATAGCAATCAGCCCCAGCATTTT	CAISIDSNQPQHF
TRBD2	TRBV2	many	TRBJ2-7	TGTGCCAGCAAGGTTCTCATAGCGGGGTCGTCCTACGAGCAGTACTTC	CASKVLIAGSSYEQYF
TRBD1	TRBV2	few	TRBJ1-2	TGTGCCAGTAAAACGGACAGGGTTAACTATGGCTACACCTTC	CASKTDRVNYGYTF
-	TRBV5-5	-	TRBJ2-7	TGTGCCAGCAGCTACGAGTCCTACGAGCAGTACTTC	CASSYESYEQYF
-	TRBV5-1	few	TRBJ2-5	TGCGCCAGCAGCCTCCTTGGACATCCAGAGACCCAGTACTTC	CASSLLGHPETQYF
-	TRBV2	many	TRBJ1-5	TGTGCCAGCAGTCCGGACACTAATCAGCCCCAGCATTTT	CASSPDTNQPQHF
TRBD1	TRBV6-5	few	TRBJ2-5	TGTGCCAGCAGTTACCAAGCCCCGGGACAGGGCTGGGGCGAGTACTTC	CASSYQAPGQGWGEYF
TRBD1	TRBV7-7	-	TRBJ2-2	TGTGCCAGCAGCGCTACAGGGGCGGGCGGGGAGCTGTTTTTT	CASSATGAGGELFF
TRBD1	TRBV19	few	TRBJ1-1	TGTGCCAGTGGGTCCTTACAGGGGCTGGGTATGAACACTGAAGCTTTCTTT	CASGSLQGLGMNTEAFF
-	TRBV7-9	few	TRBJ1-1	TGTGCCAGCAGCCCCGGGACACACACTGAAGCTTTCTTT	CASSPGTHTEAFF
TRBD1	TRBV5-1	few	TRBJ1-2	TGCGCCAGCAGCTTCGGACAGGGGGCGAGTTATGGCTACACCTTC	CASSFGQGASYGYTF
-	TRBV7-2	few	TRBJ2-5	TGTGCCAGCAGCCCACAAGAGACCCAGTACTTC	CASSPQETQYF
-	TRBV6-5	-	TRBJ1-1	TGTGCCAGCAGTTACCTTGGGAACACTGAAGCTTTCTTT	CASSYLGNTEAFF
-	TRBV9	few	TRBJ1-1	TGTGCCAGCAGCGTGGAAACAGGGCTGGAAGCTTTCTTT	CASSVETGLEAFF
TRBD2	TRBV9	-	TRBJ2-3	TGTGCCAGCAGCGGCACCGGGGGGGCTGAAGATACGCAGTATTTT	CASSGTGGAEDTQYF
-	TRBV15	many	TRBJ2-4	TGTGCCACCAGCATAGAGGAGGCGGCGGGCATTCAGTACTTC	CATSIEEAAGIQYF
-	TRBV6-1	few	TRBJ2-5	TGTGCCAGCAGTCCGGGACCGCGGGAGACCCAGTACTTC	CASSPGPRETQYF
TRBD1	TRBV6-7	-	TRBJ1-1	TGTGCCAGCAGTAAACCTCCTGGGGACAGTGAGGAAGCTTTCTTT	CASSKPPGDSEEAFF
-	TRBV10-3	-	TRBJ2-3	TGTGCCACCTCGCCACAATCGGGGACAGATACGCAGTATTTT	CATSPQSGTDTQYF
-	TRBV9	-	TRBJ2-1	TGTGCCAGCAGCGTTAGCCATAGAAGGGATGAGCAGTTCTTC	CASSVSHRRDEQFF
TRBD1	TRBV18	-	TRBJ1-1	TGTGCCAGCTCACCCGGGACAGGGGGAATCGCTGAAGCTTTCTTT	CASSPGTGGIAEAFF
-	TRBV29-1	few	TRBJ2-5	TGCAGCGTTGAAGACCCGGACTTACAAGAGACCCAGTACTTC	CSVEDPDLQETQYF
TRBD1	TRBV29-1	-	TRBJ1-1	TGCAGCGGTAAGGGACAGAGGAACACTGAAGCTTTCTTT	CSGKGQRNTEAFF
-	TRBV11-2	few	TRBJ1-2	TGTGCCAGCAGCTTAGATTTGGGGACACCCGGAGGAGATGGCTACACCTTC	CASSLDLGTPGGDGYTF